The 29 T cell receptor beta chains reported below all come from one sample, sequenced in a study of T cell repertoires in cytomegalovirus infection. In TCRdb, the reads were re-called with MiXCR into one record per CDR3 protein. The table shows about 890,000 distinct CDR3 sequences, with roughly 30% occurring only once. What these receptors recognize is not known. The material sequenced was cultured CD8+ T cells from PBMCs, taken from culture after CMV antigen stimulation. Receptors were obtained from a human donor in good health (CMV status not recorded). Some clones in this sample may be carry-over from other donors' samples.

The genes are TRBV7-3 and TRBJ2-5; no reliable D call. Trimming took 2 bases from V and 2 from J, leaving 6 bases between them. Germline lookup yields CDR1 SGHTA and CDR2 FQGTGA. This CDR3 is 13 amino acids long. The CDR3 loop reads CASSLHPQETQYF. The CDR3 DNA reads TGTGCCAGCAGCTTACACCCTCAAGAGACCCAGTACTTC.

The chain uses TRBV20-1 and TRBJ2-3; the match to TRBD2 covers 12 bases. V shed 0 bases and J 0 bases; nucleotides not matched to a gene: 7. Germline values: CDR1 DFQATT, CDR2 SNEGSKA (reference sequence). CDR3 size: 18 residues. The DNA of the CDR3 is TGCAGTGCTAGAGAGGCTAGCGGGGGGGTAACTAGCACAGATACGCAGTATTTT. This encodes CSAREASGGVTSTDTQYF.

This rearrangement joins TRBV7-4 to TRBJ1-3; no definite D call. V dropped 6 bases and J dropped 0 bases, with 24 bases sitting between them. Per germline, CDR1 SGHVT and CDR2 SQSDAQ. This CDR3 has 19 amino acids. Written as DNA, the CDR3 is TGTGCCAGCAGAGGTTACAGCGAGGATAGGGTTCACTCTGGAAACACCATATATTTT. This translates into CASRGYSEDRVHSGNTIYF.

This chain joins TRBV6-1 and TRBJ2-7, with D possibly matching TRBD1 (5 bases). CDR3 size: 15 residues. Trimming took 1 base from V and 3 from J, leaving 13 bases between them. Germline assignment: CDR1 MNHNS and CDR2 SASEGT. As DNA, the CDR3 is TGTGCCAGCAGTGAAGGTGGCAGGACAATCTACGAGCAGTACTTC. Encoded protein: CASSEGGRTIYEQYF.

This clonotype has a count of ten or more. The gene calls are TRBV7-2 and TRBJ2-5, with 10 bases aligning to TRBD2. Unmatched junction bases numbered 5, after V lost 1 base and J lost 3 bases. CDR1 SGHTA and CDR2 FQGNSA come from the germline V gene. The CDR3 runs to 16 residues. CDR3 in amino acids: CASSLEWLAGEETQYF. The CDR3 DNA reads TGTGCCAGCAGCTTAGAATGGCTAGCGGGGGAAGAGACCCAGTACTTC.

CDR3 sequence: CASSQRDGNYGYTF. DNA of the CDR3: TGTGCCAGTAGCCAAAGGGACGGGAACTATGGCTACACCTTC. This chain connects TRBV19 to TRBJ1-2, with a tentative D call TRBD1 (5 bases). CDR1 is LNHDA, CDR2 SQIVND, per germline (reference sequence). The V end was cut by 6 bases, the J end by 2 bases, with 13 bases between. CDR3 length: 14 residues.

This clonotype occurred many times. The J gene is TRBJ2-5, the V gene TRBV7-2, with a possible D match to TRBD2 (7 bases). The germline CDR1 and CDR2 sequences are SGHTA and FQGNSA. The CDR3 consists of 15 residues. V lost 5 bases and J 10 bases, leaving 23 bases between the germline ends. The DNA of the CDR3 is TGTGCCAGCAGCCCCCGACAGGCCACTGGGGGGGTCCAGTACTTC. Its translation is CASSPRQATGGVQYF.

This clonotype has a count of ten or more. V usage is TRBV7-9 and J usage is TRBJ2-2, with D perhaps matching TRBD1 or TRBD2 (5 bases each). Germline V lookup: CDR1 SEHNR, CDR2 FQNEAQ (reference sequence). V lost 5 bases to trimming and J lost 0 bases, with 25 bases between them. The CDR3 runs to 20 residues. DNA for the CDR3: TGTGCCAGCAGCCCATTTACCCGGGGACCTGAGTCCCCGAACACCGGGGAGCTGTTTTTT. It specifies CASSPFTRGPESPNTGELFF.

Of note for this clonotype: The junction does not match germline at one end; this may be a read error. CDR3 DNA sequence: TGTGTCAGCAGCTCTAACACTGAAGCTTTCTTT. Its protein is CVSSSNTEAFF. The chain combines TRBV7-6 with TRBJ1-1; no definite D call. This CDR3 comprises 11 residues. The germline V gene has CDR1 SGHVS and CDR2 FNYEAQ.

This clonotype was detected only once. This chain joins TRBV27 and TRBJ1-4; no clear D. The CDR3 has 14 amino acids. V shed 0 bases and J shed 2 bases, with 4 bases lying between them. CDR1 is MNHEY, CDR2 SMNVEV, per germline (reference sequence). DNA for the CDR3: TGTGCCAGCAGTTTATCTTCCACTAATGAAAAACTGTTTTTT. This codes for CASSLSSTNEKLFF.

This clonotype was observed a few times. The CDR3 sequence is CASSKLVGNRYEQYV. The CDR3 nucleotides are TGTGCCAGCAGCAAATTGGTGGGCAACCGCTACGAGCAGTACGTC. V and J are TRBV25-1 and TRBJ2-7; D is ambiguous. The germline gives CDR1 MGHDK, CDR2 SYGVNS. The V end lost 6 bases, the J end lost 3 bases, and 18 bases lay between the germline ends. This CDR3 has 15 amino acids.

This clonotype has more than one count but fewer than ten. The CDR3 sequence: CASTSGVYTGELFF. The CDR3 nucleotides read TGTGCCAGTACCTCAGGGGTTTACACCGGGGAGCTGTTTTTT. The V and J genes are TRBV19 and TRBJ2-2; TRBD1 is a possible D gene (6 bases). V lost 7 bases and J lost 3, with 12 bases in between. This CDR3 comprises 14 residues. Germline V gene lookup returns CDR1 LNHDA and CDR2 SQIVND (reference sequence).

Ten or more counts support this clonotype. The chain combines TRBV6-2 or TRBV6-3 with TRBJ2-3; tentative D call: TRBD1 (5 bases). Germline values: CDR1 MNHEY, CDR2 SVGEGT. The CDR3 contains 14 residues. V gave up 5 bases and J gave up 0 bases, with 9 bases separating them. The CDR3 region is CASSRRASTDTQYF. DNA of the CDR3: TGTGCCAGCAGTCGCAGGGCTAGCACAGATACGCAGTATTTT.

The J gene is TRBJ1-3, the V gene TRBV20-1; D not certain. This CDR3 is built from 13 residues. Per the germline V gene, CDR1 is DFQATT and CDR2 is SNEGSKA (reference sequence). The V end lost 1 base, the J end lost 7 bases, and 11 bases lay between the germline ends. In DNA form, the CDR3 reads TGCAGTGCTAGAGTAAGGACCTGGAACACCATATATTTT. Its translation is CSARVRTWNTIYF.

The chain is built from TRBV7-9 and TRBJ2-5; 10 nucleotides agree with TRBD1. CDR1 and CDR2 from the germline V gene are SEHNR and FQNEAQ (reference sequence). Losses at the gene ends were 5 bases for V and 5 bases for J; bases not matched to a gene: 8. The CDR3 is made up of 15 amino acids. The chain's CDR3 is CASSDRQGARETQYF. CDR3 sequence (DNA): TGTGCCAGCAGCGACCGACAGGGGGCTAGGGAGACCCAGTACTTC.

There are a few counts of this clonotype. V usage is TRBV20-1 and J usage is TRBJ1-1; D is unresolved. The CDR3 loop spans 16 amino acids. The V and J ends lost 0 bases and 0 bases respectively, with 14 bases between them. Germline V lookup: CDR1 DFQATT, CDR2 SNEGSKA (reference sequence). The CDR3 DNA sequence: TGCAGTGCTAGAGATTTGAGGGCTGATTTGAACACTGAAGCTTTCTTT. It codes for CSARDLRADLNTEAFF.

V gene TRBV6-2 or TRBV6-3 combines with J gene TRBJ2-1; D is unresolved. This CDR3 has 15 residues. Per the germline V gene, CDR1 is MNHEY and CDR2 is SVGEGT. V gave up 6 bases and J gave up 4 bases, with 16 bases separating them. CDR3 DNA sequence: TGTGCCAGCAGGAAAGACACCGACGATTACAATGAGCAGTTCTTC. The encoded protein is CASRKDTDDYNEQFF.

This clonotype was recorded a few times. This chain joins TRBV7-9 and TRBJ2-1, with TRBD1 matching 9 bases. The junction had 13 bases not matched to a gene; V was cut back by 6 bases and J by 4 bases. CDR3 size: 17 residues. From germline, CDR1 is SEHNR and CDR2 FQNEAQ (reference sequence). The CDR3 is CASSGQGPPSDYNEQFF. The CDR3 nucleotides read TGTGCCAGCAGTGGACAGGGGCCCCCCTCGGATTACAATGAGCAGTTCTTC.

The rearrangement joins TRBV5-1 to TRBJ2-7; TRBD1 aligns across 8 bases. This CDR3 is 15 amino acids long. The germline V gene has CDR1 SGHRS and CDR2 YFSETQ. The trim removed 4 bases at V and 0 bases at J, leaving 6 bases unmatched. In DNA form, the CDR3 reads TGCGCCAGCAGCGGTGGGACAGGAATCTCCTACGAGCAGTACTTC. Its translation: CASSGGTGISYEQYF.

This clonotype appeared a few times. This chain uses TRBV7-8 with TRBJ1-2; 7 nucleotides match TRBD1. The germline CDR1 and CDR2 sequences are SGHVS and FQNEAQ. V was clipped by 5 bases and J by 8 bases; unmatched bases: 11. This CDR3 spans 14 amino acids. The CDR3 region is CASSPPDRRWGYTF. For the CDR3, the DNA is TGTGCCAGCAGCCCCCCGGACAGGCGGTGGGGCTACACCTTC.

This clonotype has only a few counts. The chain links TRBV6-1 to TRBJ2-7; TRBD2 agrees at 11 bases. Germline V gene sequence: CDR1 MNHNS, CDR2 SASEGT. The CDR3 totals 14 residues. V shed 6 bases, J shed 2 bases, and the junction held 3 bases outside the gene matches. CDR3 nucleotide sequence: TGTGCCAGCAGCCGGGGACTAGCGGCCTACGAGCAGTACGTC. This sequence encodes CASSRGLAAYEQYV.

Only a few counts were recorded for this clonotype. The V gene is TRBV6-5, the J gene TRBJ2-1; D uncertain. V lost 5 bases and J lost 0, with 17 bases in between. Germline V gives CDR1 MNHEY, CDR2 SVGAGI. The CDR3 has 17 residues. The CDR3 bases are TGTGCCAGCAGTGCCCCCCCAGGAACAAGCTCCTACAATGAGCAGTTCTTC. It yields the protein CASSAPPGTSSYNEQFF.

This clonotype was picked up a small number of times. The chain couples TRBV24-1 to TRBJ1-1; perhaps TRBD1 as D (5 bases). CDR3 size: 12 residues. The germline gives CDR1 KGHDR, CDR2 SFDVKD. V lost 4 bases to trimming and J lost 4 bases, with 6 bases between them. CDR3 nucleotides: TGTGCCACCAGTGACGGGGCCACTGAAGCTTTCTTT. It encodes CATSDGATEAFF.

The chain uses TRBV7-6 and TRBJ1-1, with 8 bases that match TRBD1. The CDR3 covers 16 residues. J lost 6 bases, V lost 6 bases, and 15 bases had no gene match. In germline, CDR1 is SGHVS, CDR2 FNYEAQ. The CDR3 bases are TGTGCCAGCAGTTCAGGGGGCGGGGTATATCGCGCTGAAGCTTTCTTT. It specifies CASSSGGGVYRAEAFF.

CDR3 nucleotides: TGTGCTAGTGGTTTGGTACACAGGGGGCAGAAAAAGGGAAACACCATATATTTT. It translates to CASGLVHRGQKKGNTIYF. The rearrangement links TRBV12-5 to TRBJ1-3; 9 nucleotides match TRBD1. In germline, CDR1 is LGHNT, CDR2 FRNRAP. The CDR3 spans 18 residues. After removal of 0 bases from V and 4 bases from J, the junction contained 10 bases not matched to a gene.

This clonotype occurred many times. CDR3 loop: CASSLGWGNSTEAFF. The CDR3 DNA sequence: TGTGCCAGCAGCTTAGGGTGGGGGAATAGTACTGAAGCTTTCTTT. This sequence joins TRBV7-8 and TRBJ1-1, with D possibly TRBD1 on 5 matching bases. The CDR3 runs 15 residues. Trimming cost V 1 base and J 5 bases, with 14 bases left between them. The V gene's germline CDR1 is SGHVS and CDR2 FQNEAQ.

This clonotype was found a few times. The J gene is TRBJ1-2, the V gene TRBV10-3, with D uncertain. Germline assignment: CDR1 ENHRY and CDR2 SYGVKD. This CDR3 is built from 14 residues. Trimming shortened V by 6 bases and J by 2 bases, and 13 bases separated the two germline ends. The CDR3 loop reads CAISPPGGNYGYTF. CDR3 sequence (DNA): TGTGCCATCAGCCCCCCAGGAGGGAACTATGGCTACACCTTC.

This clonotype was picked up a small number of times. The V gene is TRBV19, the J gene TRBJ1-5; the match to TRBD1 covers 10 bases. With 1 base clipped from V and 0 bases from J, the junction kept 6 bases outside the gene matches. The CDR3 is made up of 18 amino acids. The V gene's germline CDR1 is LNHDA and CDR2 SQIVND (reference sequence). CDR3 coding DNA: TGTGCCAGTAGTATAGCGGGACAGGGGCTCTATAGCAATCAGCCCCAGCATTTT. Its protein product is CASSIAGQGLYSNQPQHF.

This chain uses TRBV10-3 with TRBJ2-1; perhaps TRBD1 as D (5 bases). The germline V and J ends were trimmed by 8 bases and 7 bases, with 18 bases remaining between them. CDR1 is ENHRY, CDR2 SYGVKD, per germline. The CDR3 extends over 14 amino acids. This CDR3 is CAISYGASLNEQFF. The CDR3 DNA is TGTGCCATCTCGTATGGGGCATCGTTGAATGAGCAGTTCTTC.